This T cell receptor (beta chain) was sequenced in a study of blood T cell repertoires in COVID-19. Study-wide background: Material from acute and convalescent COVID-19 was sourced from the United States, Italy and Spain. PBMCs, B-cell-depleted T cells, or T cells provided the cDNA or gDNA that made up the material.

Recruited during active infection, patients (from Seattle) were subsequently followed longitudinally. As processed by the authors: Amplification from reference gene primers served as the basis for estimated nucleated cell counts. Assay: immunoSEQ multiplex PCR; the TCRdb copy retains only in-frame clones and omits some. The V and J calls and clone size were taken over from that table, and D and trimming were inferred from the DNA. This table has about 480,000 clones, approximately 92% appearing once. This clonotype was obtained from a young man with COVID-19, enrolled during active disease. The sample taken for sequencing was peripheral blood.

CDR3 in DNA: TGTGCCAGCAGCTTCGTCGGGAGGGCCTCCGATGAGCAGTTCTTC. Amino acid sequence: CASSFVGRASDEQFF. The rearrangement uses TRBV5-4 and TRBJ2-1; 8 nucleotides match TRBD2. CDR3 length: 15 amino acids. J was trimmed by 8 bases and V by 2 bases; bases with no gene match: 9. CDR1 is SGHNT and CDR2 is YYREEE in the germline V gene (reference sequence).